Below are 3 T cell receptor beta chains sequenced from a single sample in a study of TIL therapy for anti-PD-1-resistant metastatic lung cancer. The time point: pre-treatment sample, taken before nivolumab and TIL therapy. The immunoSEQ assay was v3. The protocol was immunoSEQ multiplex PCR, while the TCRdb copy is restricted to in-frame clones and leaves out a portion. The sample comprises about 52,000 clones, 79% of which are singletons, and around 4.8% rests with the top ten. This specimen consisted of blood, obtained at baseline. Receptor source: a woman aged 25-80 years with non-small cell lung cancer.

CDR3: CASMQGRQSSYNEQFF. In DNA form, the CDR3 reads TGTGCCAGCATGCAGGGACGCCAGAGCTCCTACAATGAGCAGTTCTTC. The chain is built from TRBV2 and TRBJ2-1; D may be TRBD1 or TRBD2 (5 bases each). CDR1 is SNHLY and CDR2 is FYNNEI in the germline V gene. V was clipped by 7 bases and J by 0 bases, with 16 bases between them. This CDR3 is 16 amino acids long.

This clone was detected a few times. This chain's CDR3 is CASTRSGGTGELFF. Written as DNA, the CDR3 is TGTGCCAGCACCAGGAGCGGGGGCACCGGGGAGCTGTTTTTT. The gene calls are TRBV11-2 and TRBJ2-2; 8 bases match TRBD2. This CDR3 comprises 14 residues. The trim removed 7 bases at V and 4 bases at J, leaving 5 bases unmatched. Germline values: CDR1 SGHAT, CDR2 FQNNGV.

This rearrangement joins TRBV12-5 to TRBJ2-1; 7 bases align to TRBD2. The CDR3 sequence is 13 residues long. The V gene's germline CDR1 is LGHNT and CDR2 FRNRAP. V gave up 7 bases and J gave up 9 bases; unmatched junction bases: 9. Here the CDR3 reads CASAEGGRGEQFF. The CDR3 nucleotides are TGTGCTAGTGCTGAGGGAGGGCGTGGTGAGCAGTTCTTC.